The 14 T cell receptor beta chains given below trace back to one sample, sequenced in a study of cytomegalovirus exposure and HLA in healthy donors. The PCR contained 60 Vbeta and 13 Jbeta primers. Assay used: immunoSEQ multiplex PCR; TCRdb lists only in-frame clones, some missing. The sample holds some 150,000 clones, roughly 79% seen once. The source material was PBMCs. The source of these receptors is a woman between 18 and 30 years old in good health and CMV-seropositive.

The chain combines TRBV15 with TRBJ1-5; perhaps TRBD1 as D (5 bases). The CDR3 consists of 14 residues. The germline gives CDR1 LNHNV, CDR2 YYDKDF (reference sequence). Trimming left V 3 bases short and J 7 bases short, with 13 bases between. CDR3 coding DNA: TGTGCCACCAGCAGTGAATGGGGACTCCAGCCCCAGCATTTT. It translates to CATSSEWGLQPQHF.

This chain uses TRBV6-4 with TRBJ2-5, with 11 positions matching TRBD1. The CDR3 extends over 17 amino acids. The trim removed 3 bases at V and 1 base at J, leaving 7 bases unmatched. Germline V gene sequence: CDR1 MRHNA, CDR2 SNTAGT. In DNA form, the CDR3 reads TGTGCCAGCAGTGAGTGGCGGGACAGGGGGTGCCAAGAGACCCAGTACTTC. Residues: CASSEWRDRGCQETQYF.

This chain joins TRBV14 and TRBJ1-4, with 10 bases fitting TRBD1. V shed 9 bases, J shed 3 bases, and the junction held 13 bases outside the gene matches. The CDR3 has 17 amino acids. In germline, CDR1 is SGHDN, CDR2 FVKESK. The CDR3 nucleotides read TGTGCCAGAGACCGGGACAGGGGAATCACGGCTAATGAAAAACTGTTTTTT. It codes for CARDRDRGITANEKLFF.

CDR3 loop: CASSLRGTELYEQYF. CDR3 coding DNA: TGTGCCAGCAGCTTGAGAGGGACAGAATTATACGAGCAGTACTTC. The genes are TRBV7-2 and TRBJ2-7, with 7 bases lining up with TRBD1. V lost 3 bases to trimming and J lost 4 bases; unmatched junction nucleotides: 9. The CDR3 consists of 15 residues. Germline CDR1 SGHTA, CDR2 FQGNSA.

The chain recombines TRBV5-1 with TRBJ2-1; 11 bases align to TRBD2. The germline V gene encodes CDR1 SGHRS and CDR2 YFSETQ. This CDR3 contains 16 residues. The junction had 9 bases not matched to a gene; V was cut back by 0 bases and J by 10 bases. The CDR3 reads CASSLVLAGGPQEQFF. The CDR3 DNA is TGCGCCAGCAGCTTGGTATTAGCGGGGGGGCCTCAGGAGCAGTTCTTC.

This chain links TRBV28 with TRBJ2-3; 9 bases agree with TRBD2. The V segment lost 2 bases and the J segment 9 bases; nucleotides outside the gene matches: 6. Germline CDR1 reads MDHEN; CDR2 reads SYDVKM. This CDR3 has 14 residues. This chain's CDR3 is CASSLAGGASTQYF. CDR3 in DNA: TGTGCCAGCAGTTTAGCGGGGGGGGCTTCAACGCAGTATTTT.

The chain uses TRBV29-1 and TRBJ1-2; a weak D match, TRBD1 (6 bases). Germline loops: CDR1 SQVTM, CDR2 ANQGSEA. Trimming took 6 bases from V and 7 from J, leaving 15 bases between them. The CDR3 loop spans 12 amino acids. CDR3: CSVARGAGGYTF. In nucleotides, the CDR3 is TGCAGCGTGGCCCGGGGGGCAGGTGGCTACACCTTC.

This clone appeared a few times. The chain combines TRBV15 with TRBJ2-2; 13 bases align to TRBD2. Trimming took 0 bases from V and 2 from J; bases not matched to a gene: 3. The CDR3 spans 18 residues. CDR1 and CDR2 (germline): LNHNV, YYDKDF (reference sequence). CDR3 sequence reads: CATSRERLAGGNTGELFF. DNA for the CDR3: TGTGCCACCAGCAGAGAGAGACTAGCGGGGGGAAACACCGGGGAGCTGTTTTTT.

The rearrangement uses TRBV28 and TRBJ1-3, with D perhaps matching TRBD1 (5 bases). Germline CDR1 reads MDHEN; CDR2 reads SYDVKM. CDR3 length: 14 amino acids. V lost 8 bases to trimming and J lost 3 bases, with 14 bases between them. For the CDR3, the DNA is TGTGCCAGCGGATCAGGGTCCTATGGAAACACCATATATTTT. It is translated as CASGSGSYGNTIYF. The full variable domain, completed using reference TRBV28 and TRBJ1-3, is DVKVTQSSRYLVKRTGEKVFLECVQDMDHENMFWYRQDPGLGLRLIYFSYDVKMKEKGDIPEGYSVSREKKERFSLILESASTNQTSMYLCASGSGSYGNTIYFGEGSWLTVV.

This sequence joins TRBV27 and TRBJ2-2; TRBD2 aligns across 9 bases. Per the germline V gene, CDR1 is MNHEY and CDR2 is SMNVEV (reference sequence). J was trimmed by 5 bases and V by 10 bases; bases with no gene match: 8. This CDR3 comprises 14 residues. The CDR3 nucleotides read TGTGCCATCAGAGCGGGGGGAAGGACCGGGGAGCTGTTTTTT. Residues: CAIRAGGRTGELFF.

This clone was picked up one time. The V gene is TRBV30, the J gene TRBJ2-7; D is possibly TRBD2 (7 bases). The ends were cut back, 5 bases at V and 3 bases at J, with 11 bases in the middle. From germline, CDR1 is GTSNPN and CDR2 SVGIG (reference sequence). The CDR3 has 12 amino acids. CDR3 sequence (DNA): TGTGCCTGGTCGCGGGGGCGCTACGAGCAGTACTTC. Protein sequence: CAWSRGRYEQYF. Variable domain in full (rest from reference TRBV30 and TRBJ2-7): SQTIHQWPATLVQPVGSPLSLECTVEGTSNPNLYWYRQAAGRGLQLLFYSVGIGQISSEVPQNLSASRPQDRQFILSSKKLLLSDSGFYLCAWSRGRYEQYFGPGTRLTVT.

CDR3 amino acids: CASSLEWGVSYNSPLHF. The CDR3 DNA reads TGTGCCAGCAGTTTAGAGTGGGGAGTCTCCTATAATTCACCCCTCCACTTT. J is TRBJ1-6 and V is TRBV28, with no clear D. The CDR3 totals 17 residues. The ends were cut back, 2 bases at V and 0 bases at J, with 11 bases in the middle. Germline loops: CDR1 MDHEN, CDR2 SYDVKM.

The table lists this clone with a few counts. The chain recombines TRBV27 with TRBJ2-1; TRBD2 agrees at 9 bases. Per the germline V gene, CDR1 is MNHEY and CDR2 is SMNVEV (reference sequence). The junction had 9 bases not matched to a gene; V was cut back by 3 bases and J by 3 bases. The CDR3 contains 17 residues. CDR3 nucleotides: TGTGCCAGCAGTTTGTCTAGCGGGGACTACTTCTACAATGAGCAGTTCTTC. It yields the protein CASSLSSGDYFYNEQFF.

By its share, this clone is medium-sized. The chain combines TRBV7-6 with TRBJ2-7; D might be TRBD2 (6 bases). Trimming removed 2 bases at V and 4 bases at J, with 18 bases between. Germline CDR1 SGHVS, CDR2 FNYEAQ. This CDR3 contains 16 residues. CDR3 bases: TGTGCCAGCAGCTTAAGCCTCGCGGAGGGAGCGTACGAGCAGTACTTC. Amino acids: CASSLSLAEGAYEQYF. The full variable domain, rest sourced from reference TRBV7-6 and TRBJ2-7, is GAGVSQSPRYKVTKRGQDVALRCDPISGHVSLYWYRQALGQGPEFLTYFNYEAQQDKSGLPNDRFSAERPEGSISTLTIQRTEQRDSAMYRCASSLSLAEGAYEQYFGPGTRLTVT.